The clone carrying this TCR beta chain occurred a few times. Its cognate antigen is unknown. The entry originates in a study of post-analysis software for immune sequencing data. Findings and caveats of the study: In multiple sclerosis, normalized Chao1 diversity was significantly below that of controls. In patients, TRBV5-6, TRBV5-1 and TRBV20-1 belonged to about five TRBV segments found more frequently than in controls.

Unique molecular identifiers tagged the TCR beta cDNA libraries. TCRdb reprocessed the PCR reads with MiXCR, giving one entry per CDR3 protein. The table shows about 820,000 distinct CDR3 sequences, with roughly 50% occurring only once. The V end lost 1 base, the J end lost 3 bases, and 13 bases lay between the germline ends. The CDR3 has 15 amino acids. Germline lookup yields CDR1 LGHNT and CDR2 FRNRAP. The sample was blood. The clonotype was recovered from a girl aged 10 to 17 with multiple sclerosis. This chain links TRBV12-5 with TRBJ2-7; unclear D gene. In nucleotides, the CDR3 is TGTGCTAGTGGTTTGGGATTTGAACACGGCTACGAGCAGTACTTC. It codes for CASGLGFEHGYEQYF.